A single sample is the source of the 20 T cell receptor beta chains below, sequenced in a study of Ad26.COV2.S vaccination and SARS-CoV-2 variants. The table came from immunoSEQ multiplex PCR; TCRdb's copy has only in-frame clones and leaves some out. The table records 350,000 to 500,000 clones, about 90% of them present only once. As for treatment: some 20 received Ad26.COV2.S at low or high dose, single or two shots; five or six received placebo; per-sample allocation not given. All samples were drawn on day 63, counting from the first vaccine or placebo injection. This sample comprised peripheral blood, obtained in a trial of Ad26.COV2.S vaccine versus placebo. Source of these receptors: a person between 18 and 65 years old who received the Ad26.COV2.S COVID-19 vaccine or a placebo.

The J gene is TRBJ2-1, the V gene TRBV5-1; 9 positions match TRBD2. The CDR3 runs 15 residues. Trimming removed 3 bases from V and 7 bases from J; junction bases left unmatched: 8. Germline-derived CDR1 and CDR2 are SGHRS and YFSETQ. The CDR3 nucleotides are TGCGCCAGCAGCTACCTAGCGGGGCCTCGTAATGAGCAGTTCTTC. Amino acid sequence: CASSYLAGPRNEQFF.

The chain couples TRBV4-3 to TRBJ2-1; D uncertain. V lost 0 bases to trimming and J lost 10 bases, with 10 bases between them. The CDR3 is 13 amino acids. CDR1 is LGHNA and CDR2 is YSLEER in the germline V gene. The CDR3, as DNA: TGCGCCAGCAGCCAAGATGTGGCAGGCGAGCAGTTCTTC. It specifies CASSQDVAGEQFF.

The rearrangement joins TRBV19 to TRBJ2-7, with 9 bases that match TRBD1. The CDR3 sequence is 16 residues long. V was pared by 1 base and J by 1 base, with 5 bases of the junction left unmatched. CDR1 LNHDA and CDR2 SQIVND come from the germline V gene (reference sequence). CDR3 residues: CASSIAGTGISYEQYF. In nucleotides, the CDR3 is TGTGCCAGTAGTATAGCCGGGACAGGGATATCCTACGAGCAGTACTTC.

The chain carries TRBV12-3 or TRBV12-4 and TRBJ2-1, with D possibly matching TRBD1 (6 bases). V dropped 5 bases and J dropped 6 bases, with 11 bases sitting between them. The CDR3 sequence is 13 residues long. CDR3 DNA sequence: TGTGCCAGCAGTACCGGGACACCCAATGAGCAGTTCTTC. Translation: CASSTGTPNEQFF.

The rearrangement uses TRBV28 and TRBJ2-1; possibly TRBD1 for D (6 bases). This CDR3 contains 16 residues. Germline V lookup: CDR1 MDHEN, CDR2 SYDVKM. The V end was cut by 2 bases, the J end by 8 bases, with 19 bases between. This CDR3 reads CASSLAQGLGGYEQFF. The DNA of the CDR3 is TGTGCCAGCAGTTTAGCCCAAGGGTTAGGGGGTTATGAGCAGTTCTTC.

The chain uses TRBV10-3 and TRBJ1-4; D is ambiguous. This CDR3 has 14 amino acids. Germline CDR1 and CDR2: ENHRY and SYGVKD. V was cut by 0 bases and J by 8 bases, with 10 bases left in between. CDR3 region: CAISESAGPEKLFF. The CDR3 bases are TGTGCCATCAGTGAGTCGGCGGGCCCAGAAAAACTGTTTTTT.

The rearrangement links TRBV6-5 to TRBJ2-7, with TRBD1 as a possible D gene (6 bases). The germline CDR1 and CDR2 sequences are MNHEY and SVGAGI. CDR3 length: 13 amino acids. V lost 5 bases, J lost 5 bases, and 13 bases lay in between. The CDR3 nucleotides are TGTGCCAGCAGTCGCACAGGGAACGACGAGCAGTACTTC. This translates into CASSRTGNDEQYF.

The CDR3 sequence: CASSYSRSDTGELFF. The CDR3 DNA sequence: TGTGCCAGCAGTTACTCCCGGTCGGACACCGGGGAGCTGTTTTTT. The chain carries TRBV6-2 or TRBV6-3 and TRBJ2-2; D remains unclear. V lost 0 bases to trimming and J lost 3 bases, with 8 bases between them. Germline V gene data show CDR1 as MNHEY and CDR2 as SVGEGT. This CDR3 has 15 amino acids.

Note on this clone: Since no conserved phenylalanine or tryptophan closes the CDR3, a read error is the likely cause. The DNA is left out, because the CDR3 cannot be placed on it with certainty; the CDR3 is given as TCRdb lists it. The V call is TRBV20-1, the J call TRBJ1-2; the D segment call TRBD1 is taken from the table without a DNA check. From its first to its last residue, the CDR3 has 9 amino acids. CDR1 is DFQATT and CDR2 is SNEGSKA in the germline V gene (reference sequence). The CDR3 is CSASFNSRL.

The V call is TRBV3-1 (or the pseudogene TRBV3-2), the J call TRBJ1-1; tentative D call: TRBD1 (5 bases). There are 17 residues in the CDR3. V lost 0 bases to trimming and J lost 3 bases, with 17 bases between them. The germline CDR1 and CDR2 sequences are LGHDT and YNNKEL (reference sequence). Written as DNA, the CDR3 is TGTGCCAGCAGCCAAGAAGGGGCCAGGGAGGATCACACTGAAGCTTTCTTT. Translation gives CASSQEGAREDHTEAFF.

The rearrangement links TRBV5-1 to TRBJ2-1; D is unresolved. With 3 bases removed from V and 6 bases from J, the gap between germline ends came to 10 bases. Germline CDR1 and CDR2: SGHRS and YFSETQ. CDR3 length: 13 residues. The DNA of the CDR3 is TGCGCCAGCAGCTCCCGGTACGGCAATGAGCAGTTCTTC. It codes for CASSSRYGNEQFF. The full variable domain, with the rest looked up from reference TRBV5-1 and TRBJ2-1, is KAGVTQTPRYLIKTRGQQVTLSCSPISGHRSVSWYQQTPGQGLQFLFEYFSETQRNKGNFPGRFSGRQFSNSRSEMNVSTLELGDSALYLCASSSRYGNEQFFGPGTRLTVL.

V usage is TRBV7-8 and J usage is TRBJ1-3, with TRBD1 as a possible D gene (5 bases). Between the trimmed V and J ends, which lost 3 bases and 4 bases, there was a span of 10 bases. The CDR3 spans 14 residues. Germline CDR1 is SGHVS and CDR2 is FQNEAQ. The CDR3 sequence: CASSFDRNGNTIYF. CDR3 DNA: TGTGCCAGCAGCTTTGACAGAAACGGAAACACCATATATTTT.

The chain recombines TRBV7-2 with TRBJ2-1; tentative D call: TRBD2 (6 bases). CDR3 length equals 17 residues. Germline V gene data show CDR1 as SGHTA and CDR2 as FQGNSA. Trimming took off 4 bases at V and 9 bases at J, with 25 bases between the two ends. CDR3 residues: CASSSPPGGGRRGEQFF. The CDR3, as DNA: TGTGCCAGCAGCTCCCCCCCTGGGGGAGGCAGAAGGGGTGAGCAGTTCTTC.

The chain is built from TRBV5-1 and TRBJ2-2; 9 nucleotides agree with TRBD2. The CDR3 spans 16 residues. The germline V gene encodes CDR1 SGHRS and CDR2 YFSETQ. Germline trimming cut 0 bases from V and 4 bases from J; bases unmatched to any gene: 4. The CDR3 region has the DNA TGCGCCAGCAGCTTGGAAGCGGGAGGATCCACCGGGGAGCTGTTTTTT. Translation: CASSLEAGGSTGELFF.

V usage is TRBV12-3 or TRBV12-4 and J usage is TRBJ1-6; D is uncertain. There are 12 residues in the CDR3. V was clipped by 3 bases and J by 14 bases, with 11 bases between them. The CDR3, as DNA: TGTGCCAGCAGTTTTTCCTTTCACACCCTCCACTTT. Translating it yields CASSFSFHTLHF.

The rearrangement uses TRBV5-1 and TRBJ2-7, with D perhaps matching TRBD1 or TRBD2 (6 bases each). CDR3 length: 13 residues. V lost 4 bases and J lost 5, with 13 bases in between. Germline V gene lookup returns CDR1 SGHRS and CDR2 YFSETQ. This CDR3 is CASSRHREDEQYF. DNA of the CDR3: TGCGCCAGCAGCAGGCACAGGGAGGACGAGCAGTACTTC.

This chain joins TRBV6-2 or TRBV6-3 and TRBJ2-7; possibly TRBD1 for D (7 bases). Germline CDR1 MNHEY, CDR2 SVGEGT. Trimming shortened V by 6 bases and J by 7 bases, and 19 bases separated the two germline ends. The CDR3 totals 14 residues. The CDR3 DNA sequence: TGTGCCAGCAGCGGGGACTGGCTCAGGGGGGAGCAGTACTTC. Its translation is CASSGDWLRGEQYF.

V and J are TRBV27 and TRBJ2-7; 11 bases are a match to TRBD2. Looked up from germline, CDR1 is MNHEY and CDR2 is SMNVEV (reference sequence). V gave up 5 bases and J gave up 3 bases; unmatched junction bases: 6. The CDR3 has 15 residues. Written as DNA, the CDR3 is TGTGCCAGCAGTCAACTAGCGGGAGAGGGCTACGAGCAGTACTTC. Its protein is CASSQLAGEGYEQYF.

The chain carries TRBV6-5 and TRBJ1-3; D ambiguous. Germline V gene sequence: CDR1 MNHEY, CDR2 SVGAGI. V dropped 6 bases and J dropped 4 bases, with 16 bases sitting between them. CDR3 size: 15 residues. CDR3 bases: TGTGCCAGCAGAGCCGGGCCGTTGGCCGGAAACACCATATATTTT. Its protein product is CASRAGPLAGNTIYF.

This clone was seen once. The DNA for the CDR3 is TGCGCCAGCAGCTTGGTGACAGGGTATGGCTACACCTTC. It codes for CASSLVTGYGYTF. The rearrangement joins TRBV5-1 to TRBJ1-2, with 7 bases fitting TRBD1. With 0 bases clipped from V and 5 bases from J, the junction kept 1 base outside the gene matches. Looked up from germline, CDR1 is SGHRS and CDR2 is YFSETQ. The CDR3 has 13 residues.